These 12 T cell receptor beta chains originate from one sample sequenced in a study of T cells in localized non-small cell lung cancer. The method was immunoSEQ multiplex PCR; TCRdb's version includes in-frame clones alone and lacks a portion of them. The sample holds 15,000 to 20,000 clones, approximately 80% seen once. Specimen: peripheral blood, collected before any cancer treatment. Receptors originate from a male donor at least 60 years old with stage I lung adenocarcinoma.

The chain joins TRBV5-1 to TRBJ2-1; 12 bases line up with TRBD2. The junction had 3 bases not matched to a gene; V was cut back by 1 base and J by 7 bases. Germline values: CDR1 SGHRS, CDR2 YFSETQ. CDR3 length: 15 residues. DNA of the CDR3: TGCGCCAGCAGCTTGCTCACTAGCGGGGGGAATGAGCAGTTCTTC. Its protein is CASSLLTSGGNEQFF.

A single count supports this clone. CDR3 protein: CASSFPDRIQYF. The CDR3 DNA reads as TGTGCCAGCAGCTTCCCCGACAGGATTCAGTACTTC. The chain combines TRBV7-2 with TRBJ2-4; D perhaps matches TRBD1 (6 bases). Germline V CDR1 and CDR2: SGHTA, FQGNSA. The CDR3 spans 12 residues. Trimming pared 3 bases from V and 10 bases from J, leaving 10 bases between.

The chain has TRBV7-6 and TRBJ2-7; 8 positions agree with TRBD1. Germline V gene data show CDR1 as SGHVS and CDR2 as FNYEAQ. V lost 5 bases to trimming and J lost 9 bases; unmatched junction nucleotides: 15. This CDR3 contains 15 residues. The CDR3 region has the DNA TGTGCCAGCAGCCGTCTGGCAGGGGGCGAGGTGGGGCAGTACTTC. Translation gives CASSRLAGGEVGQYF.

The chain combines TRBV19 with TRBJ1-5; tentatively, D is TRBD1 (5 bases). With 4 bases removed from V and 4 bases from J, the gap between germline ends came to 11 bases. The CDR3 is 14 amino acids. CDR1 and CDR2 (germline): LNHDA, SQIVND (reference sequence). The CDR3 spells CASSSRQTNQPQHF. DNA of the CDR3: TGTGCCAGTAGTAGCAGACAGACAAATCAGCCCCAGCATTTT.

This clone is a singleton in its sample. The chain recombines TRBV7-3 with TRBJ2-7, with D possibly matching TRBD2 (5 bases). Germline CDR1 and CDR2: SGHTA and FQGTGA. V lost 5 bases and J 6 bases, leaving 17 bases between the germline ends. The CDR3 sequence is 14 residues long. The CDR3: CASSPMELVAEQYF. The DNA for the CDR3 is TGTGCCAGCAGCCCTATGGAACTAGTCGCCGAGCAGTACTTC.

The V and J genes are TRBV9 and TRBJ1-3, with TRBD1 as a possible D gene (5 bases). The CDR3 is 14 residues long. The germline V gene encodes CDR1 SGDLS and CDR2 YYNGEE. Trimming shortened V by 0 bases and J by 2 bases, and 6 bases separated the two germline ends. The CDR3 DNA reads TGTGCCAGCAGCGTAGGGGGGACTGGAAACACCATATATTTT. Protein sequence: CASSVGGTGNTIYF.

This clone has just one count. The chain combines TRBV6-1 with TRBJ2-3, with 11 bases fitting TRBD2. The V gene end was trimmed by 2 bases and the J gene end by 5 bases; junction bases not matched to a gene: 9. CDR3 length: 17 residues. Looked up from germline, CDR1 is MNHNS and CDR2 is SASEGT. CDR3 sequence: CASSEMGSGGAGDTQYF. The CDR3 bases are TGTGCCAGCAGTGAAATGGGTAGCGGGGGGGCAGGAGATACGCAGTATTTT.

The chain employs TRBV10-2 and TRBJ1-2; D might be TRBD1 (6 bases). Deletions cut 4 bases from V and 4 bases from J, with 10 bases between. Germline lookup yields CDR1 WSHSY and CDR2 SAAADI. This CDR3 contains 13 residues. As DNA, the CDR3 is TGCGCCAGCAGTGGTAGAGGGGGCTATGGCTACACCTTC. This sequence encodes CASSGRGGYGYTF.

The chain uses TRBV7-3 and TRBJ2-3; TRBD2 agrees at 9 bases. With V trimmed by 3 bases and J by 5 bases, 9 bases remained unmatched. This CDR3 comprises 16 residues. Germline lookup yields CDR1 SGHTA and CDR2 FQGTGA. Written as DNA, the CDR3 is TGTGCCAGCAGCTTCCAGAGCGGGGGGCTTGGAGATACGCAGTATTTT. It specifies CASSFQSGGLGDTQYF.

The V gene is TRBV30, the J gene TRBJ2-1; D is possibly TRBD1 (5 bases). Looked up from germline, CDR1 is GTSNPN and CDR2 is SVGIG (reference sequence). This CDR3 is 14 amino acids long. V lost 3 bases, J lost 1 base, and 10 bases lay in between. The CDR3 nucleotides are TGTGCCTGGAGCCGGGCAGGGTCCTACAATGAGCAGTTCTTC. It is translated as CAWSRAGSYNEQFF.

The rearrangement links TRBV7-8 to TRBJ2-7, with 8 bases aligning to TRBD2. This CDR3 spans 14 amino acids. V shed 6 bases, J shed 0 bases, and the junction held 4 bases outside the gene matches. Germline assignment: CDR1 SGHVS and CDR2 FQNEAQ. The CDR3: CASRLAGLSYEQYF. The CDR3 DNA follows: TGTGCCAGCAGGCTAGCGGGTCTCTCCTACGAGCAGTACTTC.

This clone was picked up a small number of times. V usage is TRBV7-9 and J usage is TRBJ1-4; the D is unclear. CDR1 is SEHNR and CDR2 is FQNEAQ in the germline V gene (reference sequence). The CDR3 is 14 residues long. V shed 0 bases and J shed 3 bases, with 5 bases lying between them. CDR3 bases: TGTGCCAGCAGCTTAGCGTTCCCTAATGAAAAACTGTTTTTT. This encodes CASSLAFPNEKLFF.